The 24 T cell receptor beta chains listed next were all sequenced from one sample in a study of radiotherapy plus CTLA-4 blockade in lung cancer. This table comes from immunoSEQ multiplex PCR, and its TCRdb copy is limited to in-frame clones, with some not included. The sample records 70,000 to 95,000 clones, about four fifths being singletons. Sequences were derived from peripheral blood, sampled from a patient treated with radiotherapy plus ipilimumab. These receptors were collected from a human donor with non-small cell lung cancer that progressed on radiotherapy plus ipilimumab.

This chain connects TRBV7-2 to TRBJ2-7, with D possibly being TRBD1 (6 bases). Germline lookup yields CDR1 SGHTA and CDR2 FQGNSA. V shed 0 bases and J shed 3 bases, with 9 bases lying between them. CDR3 length: 14 residues. The CDR3, as DNA: TGTGCCAGCAGCTTAGCGCAACAGGGCTACGAGCAGTACTTC. Translating gives CASSLAQQGYEQYF. The whole variable domain, filled in from reference TRBV7-2 and TRBJ2-7, reads GAGVSQSPSNKVTEKGKDVELRCDPISGHTALYWYRQSLGQGLEFLIYFQGNSAPDKSGLPSDRFSAERTGGSVSTLTIQRTQQEDSAVYLCASSLAQQGYEQYFGPGTRLTVT.

V usage is TRBV5-4 and J usage is TRBJ2-3; D could derive from TRBD1 or TRBD2 (6 bases each). Germline CDR1 reads SGHNT; CDR2 reads YYREEE (reference sequence). This CDR3 region has 17 residues. The V gene lost 0 bases and the J gene lost 0 bases, with 14 bases spanning the gap. DNA for the CDR3: TGTGCCAGCAGCTTGGAGGGGGGAACTTCTAGCACAGATACGCAGTATTTT. Translated: CASSLEGGTSSTDTQYF.

CDR3 sequence reads: CASSWGSYEQYF. In DNA, the CDR3 is TGTGCCAGCAGTTGGGGGTCCTACGAGCAGTACTTC. V gene TRBV6-5 combines with J gene TRBJ2-7; D is tentatively TRBD1 or TRBD2 (5 bases each). In germline, CDR1 is MNHEY, CDR2 SVGAGI. The CDR3 is 12 residues long. The V and J ends lost 4 bases and 1 base respectively, with 5 bases between them.

V gene TRBV5-1 combines with J gene TRBJ2-7; 10 nucleotides match TRBD2. J was trimmed by 3 bases and V by 4 bases; bases with no gene match: 7. Germline V gene sequence: CDR1 SGHRS, CDR2 YFSETQ. The CDR3 is 15 residues long. The CDR3 sequence is CASSIPLAGVYEQYF. The CDR3 DNA reads TGCGCCAGCAGCATTCCCCTAGCGGGAGTCTACGAGCAGTACTTC.

The chain combines TRBV4-2 with TRBJ2-2; TRBD2 matches 9 bases. V trimming: 0 bases; J trimming: 7 bases; junction bases outside the gene matches: 9. CDR3 length equals 17 residues. Germline V gene sequence: CDR1 LGHNA, CDR2 YNFKEQ. DNA of the CDR3: TGTGCCAGCAGCCAAGATACCGCGGGAGGGCCGAGCGGGGAGCTGTTTTTT. Translated, it gives CASSQDTAGGPSGELFF.

The V call is TRBV7-2, the J call TRBJ2-7; TRBD1 aligns across 10 bases. The CDR3 length is 15 residues. Trimming at V came to 2 bases and at J to 3 bases, leaving 4 bases not matched to a gene. Germline V gives CDR1 SGHTA, CDR2 FQGNSA. The CDR3 DNA is TGTGCCAGCAGCTTACCCGACAGGGGGCTCTACGAGCAGTACTTC. Translated, it gives CASSLPDRGLYEQYF.

This clone was observed a handful of times. The chain is built from TRBV6-6 and TRBJ1-5; D unclear. The CDR3 loop spans 13 amino acids. V gave up 8 bases and J gave up 5 bases, with 13 bases separating them. Germline V gene data show CDR1 as MNHNY and CDR2 as SVGAGI (reference sequence). The CDR3 sequence is CASYRTGDQPQHF. The CDR3 nucleotides are TGTGCCAGCTATCGGACGGGAGATCAGCCCCAGCATTTT.

The chain recombines TRBV11-1 with TRBJ2-2; D remains ambiguous. Germline V gives CDR1 SGHAT, CDR2 FQDESV (reference sequence). Trimming left V 1 base short and J 7 bases short, with 10 bases between. This CDR3 is built from 14 residues. The CDR3 sequence is CASSLGPVDGELFF. In DNA form, the CDR3 reads TGTGCCAGCAGCTTAGGGCCAGTGGACGGGGAGCTGTTTTTT.

This clone came up once. The chain links TRBV12-5 to TRBJ2-5, with 10 bases matching TRBD1. This CDR3 is built from 15 residues. Germline V CDR1 and CDR2: LGHNT, FRNRAP. Trimming at V came to 6 bases and at J to 5 bases, leaving 9 bases not matched to a gene. The chain's CDR3 is CASGRDRGMGETQYF. CDR3 coding DNA: TGTGCTAGTGGCCGGGACAGGGGTATGGGGGAGACCCAGTACTTC.

This clone was detected a few times. The chain combines TRBV9 with TRBJ2-3, with D unresolved. Germline loops: CDR1 SGDLS, CDR2 YYNGEE. The CDR3 has 13 residues. V was clipped by 4 bases and J by 6 bases, with 12 bases between them. CDR3 sequence (DNA): TGTGCCAGCAGCAAGTACCAGGTCGATACGCAGTATTTT. Amino acids: CASSKYQVDTQYF.

The chain couples TRBV7-2 to TRBJ2-1; no firm D call. Germline lookup yields CDR1 SGHTA and CDR2 FQGNSA. Trimming stripped 5 bases from V and 4 bases from J, with 6 bases between. The CDR3 covers 12 residues. This CDR3 is CASSPQYNEQFF. CDR3 in DNA: TGTGCCAGCAGCCCGCAGTACAATGAGCAGTTCTTC.

V usage is TRBV23-1 and J usage is TRBJ1-2; D is unresolved. TRBV23-1 is treated as an ORF (open reading frame) with a function not yet certain. The CDR3 has 13 amino acids. V was pared by 8 bases and J by 4 bases, with 14 bases between. The CDR3 nucleotides are TGCGCCAGCGCCCTCAGGACTGGCTATGGCTACACCTTC. It encodes CASALRTGYGYTF.

This chain connects TRBV18 to TRBJ2-3, with no clear D. The length of the CDR3 is 12 residues. Germline V gives CDR1 KGHSH, CDR2 LQKENI. V dropped 2 bases and J dropped 5 bases, with 5 bases sitting between them. DNA for the CDR3: TGTGCCAGCTCACCAACGGAAGATACGCAGTATTTT. Its translation: CASSPTEDTQYF.

V gene TRBV6-7 combines with J gene TRBJ2-7; the D is unclear. TRBV6-7 is sorted into the ORF group, with uncertain function. The CDR3 extends over 15 amino acids. The ends were cut back, 0 bases at V and 4 bases at J, with 13 bases in the middle. The CDR3 is CASSYSLPPWYEQYF. In DNA form, the CDR3 reads TGTGCCAGCAGTTACTCTCTCCCACCATGGTACGAGCAGTACTTC.

The rearrangement links TRBV19 to TRBJ1-5; a possible D gene is TRBD1 (6 bases). Per germline, CDR1 LNHDA and CDR2 SQIVND (reference sequence). V was pared by 8 bases and J by 0 bases, with 14 bases between. The CDR3 runs to 15 residues. The CDR3 loop reads CASGTGFYSNQPQHF. The CDR3, as DNA: TGTGCCAGTGGAACAGGGTTCTATAGCAATCAGCCCCAGCATTTT.

This clone was seen a handful of times. CDR3 sequence (DNA): TGTGCCAGCACCAAAGGGATTGGATACACTGAAGCTTTCTTT. It translates to CASTKGIGYTEAFF. The V gene is TRBV6-6, the J gene TRBJ1-1; D remains ambiguous. This CDR3 has 14 residues. From germline, CDR1 is MNHNY and CDR2 SVGAGI (reference sequence). V was trimmed by 7 bases and J by 3 bases, leaving 15 bases between them.

The rearrangement joins TRBV5-1 to TRBJ2-2, with D perhaps matching TRBD2 (6 bases). This CDR3 contains 13 residues. Germline CDR1 is SGHRS and CDR2 is YFSETQ. Trimming shortened V by 5 bases and J by 6 bases, and 11 bases separated the two germline ends. The CDR3 bases are TGCGCCAGCAGGGATTTAGCGGCCGGGGAGCTGTTTTTT. Translated: CASRDLAAGELFF.

The sample holds one count of this clone. At one boundary the junction diverges from the germline segment, which might be a read error. The chain is built from TRBV6-6 and TRBJ2-7; 8 bases fit TRBD2. CDR3 size: 15 residues. Germline CDR1 and CDR2: MNHNY and SVGAGI (reference sequence). The CDR3 nucleotides read TGTGCCAGCGGGGCAACAACGGGGCGTTTCATAGCGGGGCTGTTC. This gives the protein CASGATTGRFIAGLF.

V and J are TRBV5-6 and TRBJ2-3, with 9 bases lining up with TRBD2. CDR1 and CDR2 (germline): SGHDT, YYEEEE. The CDR3 loop spans 18 amino acids. The V and J ends lost 5 bases and 0 bases, in that order; junction bases with no gene match: 13. The CDR3 bases are TGTGCCAGCAGACCACTAGCGGGCCCCTTAGCTAGCACAGATACGCAGTATTTT. Translation: CASRPLAGPLASTDTQYF.

The gene calls are TRBV7-2 and TRBJ1-5; D is possibly TRBD1 (6 bases). The germline V gene has CDR1 SGHTA and CDR2 FQGNSA. The CDR3 is 15 residues long. V was trimmed by 5 bases and J by 1 base, leaving 12 bases between them. The CDR3 loop reads CASSRQAGSNQPQHF. The CDR3 DNA reads as TGTGCCAGCAGCCGACAGGCCGGAAGCAATCAGCCCCAGCATTTT.

CDR3 sequence: CASTPGVLLNEKLFF. The CDR3 nucleotides are TGTGCCAGCACTCCGGGGGTCCTGCTTAATGAAAAACTGTTTTTT. The V gene is TRBV6-6, the J gene TRBJ1-4; tentative D call: TRBD1 (5 bases). From germline, CDR1 is MNHNY and CDR2 SVGAGI (reference sequence). V was pared by 7 bases and J by 4 bases, with 16 bases between. This CDR3 spans 15 amino acids.

This sequence joins TRBV2 and TRBJ1-1; 7 nucleotides agree with TRBD1. Germline CDR1 SNHLY, CDR2 FYNNEI. CDR3 length: 16 residues. V was pared by 6 bases and J by 0 bases, with 10 bases of the junction left unmatched. In DNA, the CDR3 is TGTGCCAGCAGAGTGGGACAGCCAGTATTGAACACTGAAGCTTTCTTT. Protein product: CASRVGQPVLNTEAFF. Drawing the rest from reference TRBV2 and TRBJ1-1, the complete variable domain is EPEVTQTPSHQVTQMGQEVILRCVPISNHLYFYWYRQILGQKVEFLVSFYNNEISEKSEIFDDQFSVERPDGSNFTLKIRSTKLEDSAMYFCASRVGQPVLNTEAFFGQGTRLTVV.

The chain recombines TRBV7-9 with TRBJ2-7, with D unresolved. The V and J ends lost 1 base and 3 bases respectively, with 10 bases between them. Germline CDR1 and CDR2: SEHNR and FQNEAQ (reference sequence). The CDR3 contains 14 residues. The CDR3 reads CASSLVPTNYEQYF. For the CDR3, the DNA is TGTGCCAGCAGCTTAGTTCCCACCAACTACGAGCAGTACTTC.

V usage is TRBV27 and J usage is TRBJ2-5, with D possibly being TRBD1 or TRBD2 (5 bases each). Trimming removed 5 bases at V and 9 bases at J, with 19 bases between. The CDR3 is made up of 14 amino acids. Germline V gives CDR1 MNHEY, CDR2 SMNVEV (reference sequence). The CDR3 loop reads CASSGDRDRLAQYF. The CDR3 DNA sequence: TGTGCCAGCAGTGGAGATAGGGACCGGTTGGCCCAGTACTTC.